This TCR beta chain comes out of a study of CD8 T cells in Susac syndrome. Overall study context: Among the sequenced Susac syndrome patients, roughly 6 had active disease while roughly eight were in remission. Whole-study findings and limits: The Susac syndrome CD4+ T cell repertoires displayed no clonal expansion.

On this clonotype: Its cognate antigen is unknown.

CDR1 DFQATT and CDR2 SNEGSKA come from the germline V gene (reference sequence). The CDR3 covers 16 residues. V lost 0 bases and J 4 bases, leaving 18 bases between the germline ends. RNA totalling 0.5 to 1 ug underwent reverse transcription with random hexamers. Each CDR3 protein gets one entry after TCRdb re-called the immunoSEQ multiplex PCR reads with MiXCR. The sample holds hundreds of thousands of distinct CDR3 sequences, 94% seen once. The receptor was isolated from a human donor with Susac syndrome. Input material: CD4+ T cells from PBMCs. The V and J genes are TRBV20-1 and TRBJ2-5; D unresolved. In nucleotides, the CDR3 is TGCAGTGCTAGAGATAAACGAAGACCCCCGCCAGAGACCCAGTACTTC. Its protein product is CSARDKRRPPPETQYF.